This TCR beta chain was recorded in a study of CD8 T cells in Susac syndrome. Germline V gene data show CDR1 as DFQATT and CDR2 as SNEGSKA (reference sequence). Trimming stripped 7 bases from V and 6 bases from J, with 12 bases between. This CDR3 comprises 11 residues. Random hexamers were used to reverse transcribe 0.5 to 1 ug of RNA. TCRdb independently ran MiXCR on the immunoSEQ multiplex PCR reads; one entry per CDR3 protein. This table has roughly 300,000 distinct CDR3 sequences, about 88% appearing once. This clonotype was sampled from a human donor with multiple sclerosis. The sequenced sample was CD8+ T cells from PBMCs. The chain combines TRBV20-1 with TRBJ1-1; the D is unclear. The CDR3 reads CSVSSYAEAFF. The CDR3, as DNA: TGCAGTGTTAGTTCATATGCTGAAGCTTTCTTT.